The entry that follows covers one T cell receptor (beta chain) sequence. Antigen: not known. The sample contains more than one DNA sequence encoding this CDR3. In the PCR, 60 Vbeta and 13 Jbeta primers were used. Sequencing was performed with immunoSEQ multiplex PCR; in TCRdb, only in-frame clones are kept and a portion is missing. Among some 140,000 clones listed, roughly 79% were seen once. The record originates from a study of cytomegalovirus exposure and HLA in healthy donors. Whole-study context: As released early, the data held some 85 million unique TCRs from HLA-typed donors. Points from the study as a whole: As immune exposure information, only CMV serostatus was available.

CDR1 is LGHNT and CDR2 is FRNRAP in the germline V gene. The CDR3 loop spans 15 amino acids. The V end lost 0 bases, the J end lost 9 bases, and 17 bases lay between the germline ends. The sequence was obtained from a young man in good health and CMV-seronegative. V and J are TRBV12-5 and TRBJ2-5; D may be TRBD2 (7 bases). Sequenced: PBMCs. CDR3 sequence: CASGLVGPLGGAQYF. The CDR3 DNA sequence: TGTGCTAGTGGTTTGGTAGGGCCCCTAGGGGGGGCCCAGTACTTC.